These 19 T cell receptor beta chains were sequenced from one sample in a study of T cell responses to AZD1222 COVID-19 vaccine. The assay was immunoSEQ multiplex PCR, and TCRdb's table has in-frame clones only and misses some. This sample has 150,000 or so clones; around 90% occur once, and the top ten carry 1.4%. The sequencing here drew on peripheral blood, taken on day 0 of AZD1222 vaccination. These receptors were obtained from an adult in good health.

Written as DNA, the CDR3 is TGTGCCAGCAGCTTAGAAGTTGTGGAGCCCCTTCCCGGCCTCCACTTT. It encodes CASSLEVVEPLPGLHF. The V gene is TRBV7-2, the J gene TRBJ1-6; D is uncertain. Between the trimmed V and J ends, which lost 1 base and 15 bases, there was a span of 22 bases. The germline V gene has CDR1 SGHTA and CDR2 FQGNSA. This CDR3 comprises 16 residues.

This CDR3 reads CASSYGRTYEQYF. The DNA of the CDR3 is TGTGCCAGCAGTTATGGCAGAACCTACGAGCAGTACTTC. The chain is built from TRBV6-5 and TRBJ2-7; D remains ambiguous. V dropped 3 bases and J dropped 2 bases, with 8 bases sitting between them. This CDR3 contains 13 residues. Per the germline V gene, CDR1 is MNHEY and CDR2 is SVGAGI.

This rearrangement joins TRBV6-5 to TRBJ2-7, with D possibly TRBD2 on 5 matching bases. CDR1 is MNHEY, CDR2 SVGAGI, per germline. The CDR3 consists of 13 residues. Trimming took 6 bases from V and 4 from J, leaving 13 bases between them. The CDR3 reads CASRIGSLYEQYF. The CDR3, as DNA: TGTGCCAGCAGGATAGGGAGCTTATACGAGCAGTACTTC.

V and J are TRBV10-3 and TRBJ1-1; perhaps TRBD1 as D (5 bases). Between the trimmed V and J ends, which lost 8 bases and 7 bases, there was a span of 11 bases. From germline, CDR1 is ENHRY and CDR2 SYGVKD. The CDR3 runs 11 residues. The CDR3 spells CAIGARSEAFF. CDR3 coding DNA: TGTGCCATCGGGGCAAGGAGTGAAGCTTTCTTT.

This rearrangement joins TRBV5-1 to TRBJ1-2; 7 bases are a match to TRBD1. V dropped 0 bases and J dropped 4; count of bases not matched to a gene: 6. This CDR3 has 15 residues. From germline, CDR1 is SGHRS and CDR2 YFSETQ. In DNA form, the CDR3 reads TGCGCCAGCAGCTTGGAGTCAGGGGGATCCTATGGCTACACCTTC. This codes for CASSLESGGSYGYTF.

The chain links TRBV27 to TRBJ1-5, with TRBD1 matching over 7 bases. Germline V gene sequence: CDR1 MNHEY, CDR2 SMNVEV (reference sequence). Trimming at V came to 4 bases and at J to 4 bases, leaving 4 bases not matched to a gene. This CDR3 comprises 14 residues. Here the CDR3 DNA reads TGTGCCAGCAGTTCCCAGGGGGAAAATCAGCCCCAGCATTTT. Translated, it gives CASSSQGENQPQHF.

The V and J genes are TRBV7-8 and TRBJ2-7; D is unclear. CDR3 length: 15 residues. V lost 1 base, J lost 3 bases, and 13 bases lay in between. Per the germline V gene, CDR1 is SGHVS and CDR2 is FQNEAQ. Here the CDR3 reads CASSLVIASGYEQYF. The CDR3 DNA sequence: TGTGCCAGCAGCTTAGTTATTGCATCGGGCTACGAGCAGTACTTC.

The J gene is TRBJ2-3, the V gene TRBV12-3 or TRBV12-4; 10 bases agree with TRBD2. Unmatched junction bases numbered 9, after V lost 6 bases and J lost 15 bases. This CDR3 is 12 amino acids long. The CDR3 DNA reads TGTGCCAGCAGGGACCTAGCGGGGGCCTCCTATTTT. Protein sequence: CASRDLAGASYF.

The chain uses TRBV18 and TRBJ1-1, with TRBD1 identical over 9 bases. The CDR3 totals 15 residues. Per the germline V gene, CDR1 is KGHSH and CDR2 is LQKENI. The V and J ends lost 2 bases and 4 bases, in that order; junction bases with no gene match: 5. CDR3: CASSPRTGGVTEAFF. CDR3 nucleotide sequence: TGTGCCAGCTCACCAAGAACAGGGGGCGTCACTGAAGCTTTCTTT.

This sequence joins TRBV5-1 and TRBJ2-2, with D possibly matching TRBD1 (5 bases). The CDR3 runs to 16 residues. Germline V CDR1 and CDR2: SGHRS, YFSETQ. The V end lost 1 base, the J end lost 0 bases, and 10 bases lay between the germline ends. The DNA for the CDR3 is TGCGCCAGCAGCTTGTTAGGGGCCTCGAACACCGGGGAGCTGTTTTTT. Residues: CASSLLGASNTGELFF.

The chain joins TRBV4-1 to TRBJ1-3; the match to TRBD1 covers 9 bases. V lost 0 bases to trimming and J lost 4 bases; unmatched junction nucleotides: 4. The length of the CDR3 is 16 residues. The germline CDR1 and CDR2 sequences are MGHRA and YSYEKL. The DNA of the CDR3 is TGCGCCAGCAGCCAAGAACAGACAGGGGGGGGAAACACCATATATTTT. Amino acids: CASSQEQTGGGNTIYF.

The chain uses TRBV28 and TRBJ1-3; no reliable D call. The V gene lost 5 bases and the J gene lost 8 bases, with 19 bases spanning the gap. The germline V gene encodes CDR1 MDHEN and CDR2 SYDVKM. CDR3 length equals 15 residues. The CDR3 bases are TGTGCCAGCAGTCCGCACTCGGATTTGGGAGACACCATATATTTT. Its protein product is CASSPHSDLGDTIYF.

For the CDR3, the DNA is TGTGCCAGCAGCCATGGGCGGGGCCGGGAGACCCAGTACTTC. Encoded protein: CASSHGRGRETQYF. The J gene is TRBJ2-5, the V gene TRBV7-2; D may be TRBD2 (6 bases). Trimming took off 5 bases at V and 5 bases at J, with 15 bases between the two ends. Germline V gene sequence: CDR1 SGHTA, CDR2 FQGNSA. CDR3 length: 14 amino acids.

The chain recombines TRBV6-5 with TRBJ1-2; 9 nucleotides align to TRBD1. From germline, CDR1 is MNHEY and CDR2 SVGAGI. V was pared by 7 bases and J by 4 bases, with 10 bases of the junction left unmatched. CDR3 length equals 15 residues. The CDR3 loop reads CASTTGQGLSYGYTF. The CDR3 coding sequence is TGTGCCAGCACCACGGGACAGGGCTTAAGCTATGGCTACACCTTC.

The V gene is TRBV6-5, the J gene TRBJ1-1; maybe TRBD1 (6 bases). The CDR3 loop spans 15 amino acids. The germline gives CDR1 MNHEY, CDR2 SVGAGI. Trimming left V 0 bases short and J 1 base short, with 9 bases between. This CDR3 is CASSYSGQPNTEAFF. Written as DNA, the CDR3 is TGTGCCAGCAGTTACTCCGGACAGCCGAACACTGAAGCTTTCTTT.

This chain joins TRBV5-6 and TRBJ2-7; 10 bases match TRBD1. V lost 5 bases, J lost 4 bases, and 9 bases stayed unmatched. Per the germline V gene, CDR1 is SGHDT and CDR2 is YYEEEE. CDR3 length: 15 residues. The CDR3 DNA reads TGTGCCAGCAGGAACCGGGACAGGGGTTCGTACGAGCAGTACTTC. Amino acids: CASRNRDRGSYEQYF.

The J gene is TRBJ2-5, the V gene TRBV9, with 12 bases aligning to TRBD2. In germline, CDR1 is SGDLS, CDR2 YYNGEE. J lost 4 bases, V lost 4 bases, and 2 bases had no gene match. This CDR3 spans 14 amino acids. In nucleotides, the CDR3 is TGTGCCAGCAGCACGGGACTAGCGGGAGAGACCCAGTACTTC. Translation gives CASSTGLAGETQYF.

V and J are TRBV27 and TRBJ2-7; 7 bases fit TRBD2. Trimming cost V 4 bases and J 0 bases; bases outside gene matches: 6. CDR1 is MNHEY, CDR2 SMNVEV, per germline (reference sequence). The CDR3 loop spans 15 amino acids. DNA for the CDR3: TGTGCCAGCAGTTCGTTTGGGGGGGGCTCCTACGAGCAGTACTTC. Protein sequence: CASSSFGGGSYEQYF.

The chain employs TRBV13 and TRBJ2-2; 7 nucleotides agree with TRBD1. Unmatched junction bases numbered 9, after V lost 9 bases and J lost 2 bases. Germline V gene data show CDR1 as PRHDT and CDR2 as FYEKMQ (reference sequence). The CDR3 is 15 residues long. DNA for the CDR3: TGTGCCAGTGGGGGACAGACTACCAACACCGGGGAGCTGTTTTTT. Translation gives CASGGQTTNTGELFF.